The T cell receptor (beta chain) under discussion was sequenced for a study of T cell responses to AZD1222 COVID-19 vaccine. Points from the study as a whole: Donors in the cohort were predominantly white British and more often female, and clonal diversity was possibly underestimated. Spike-specific TCR breadth and depth grew following two AZD1222 doses. Within unmutated variant regions lay the reported targets of nearly half of spike-specific TCRs.

The protocol was immunoSEQ multiplex PCR, while the TCRdb copy is restricted to in-frame clones and leaves out a portion. The sample lists around 100,000 clones; roughly 88% were seen once. This clone was recorded only once. Its antigen is unknown. The TCR comes from an adult in good health. Source: peripheral blood, taken on day 0 of AZD1222 vaccination.

CDR3 residues: CASSPAYEQYF. CDR3 nucleotides: TGTGCCAGCTCACCGGCCTACGAGCAGTACTTC. The chain employs TRBV18 and TRBJ2-7; D is unclear. Looked up from germline, CDR1 is KGHSH and CDR2 is LQKENI. The CDR3 contains 11 residues. Trimming pared 3 bases from V and 2 bases from J, leaving 2 bases between.